The TCR beta chain under discussion was sequenced for a study of molecular identifiers for immune sequencing clone quantification. TCRdb fed the PCR reads into MiXCR, producing one record per CDR3 protein. This sample yields approximately 63,000 distinct CDR3 sequences, of which approximately 18% are seen a single time; around 1.4% belongs to the top ten. This clonotype was seen ten or more times. CDR1 DFQATT and CDR2 SNEGSKA come from the germline V gene (reference sequence). J lost 6 bases, V lost 6 bases, and 9 bases had no gene match. The CDR3 runs to 15 residues. The TCR comes from a human donor in good health. Some libraries in this study had Jurkat cell RNA spiked in. The sample taken for sequencing was naive CD8+ T cells from blood, with Jurkat cell RNA spiked in. The subset: FACS-sorted CD8+CD4-CCR7+CD45RA+ naive T cells. This chain joins TRBV20-1 and TRBJ1-4, with TRBD1 matching 11 bases. The CDR3 bases are TGCAGTGCCACCGGACAGGGGGCGATAGATGAAAAACTGTTTTTT. Translated: CSATGQGAIDEKLFF.